One and the same sample provided the 20 T cell receptor beta chains below, sequenced in a study of blood T cell repertoires in COVID-19. Only in-frame clones appear in the TCRdb table, and some are missing; sequencing was by immunoSEQ multiplex PCR. The profile covers hundreds of thousands of clones, with over 70% appearing a single time and approximately 5.3% taken by the ten largest. Sequenced input: peripheral blood. Receptors originate from a man at least 80 years old with acute or convalescent COVID-19.

V gene TRBV28 combines with J gene TRBJ1-6, with TRBD1 as a possible D gene (5 bases). The CDR3 is 16 residues long. Germline values: CDR1 MDHEN, CDR2 SYDVKM. V lost 5 bases to trimming and J lost 10 bases, with 21 bases between them. CDR3 amino acids: CASSPLPGITYSPLHF. CDR3 nucleotide sequence: TGTGCCAGCAGTCCTCTACCAGGGATTACGTACTCACCCCTCCACTTT.

A single count supports this clone. V is TRBV24-1 and J is TRBJ1-3, with a possible D match to TRBD1 (6 bases). V was clipped by 9 bases and J by 0 bases, with 8 bases between them. The CDR3 spans 13 residues. The germline CDR1 and CDR2 sequences are KGHDR and SFDVKD. This chain's CDR3 is CATQGGSGNTIYF. The CDR3 nucleotides are TGTGCCACCCAAGGGGGCTCTGGAAACACCATATATTTT.

The chain uses TRBV7-3 and TRBJ2-1; 10 bases map to TRBD2. Germline assignment: CDR1 SGHTA and CDR2 FQGTGA. V was pared by 5 bases and J by 4 bases, with 5 bases of the junction left unmatched. The CDR3 totals 15 residues. This CDR3 reads CASSPQAGGYNEQFF. The CDR3 coding sequence is TGTGCCAGCAGCCCCCAAGCGGGAGGGTACAATGAGCAGTTCTTC.

CDR3 bases: TGTGCCAGCAGCCAAGTATTGGGCCGCTACGATACGCAGTATTTT. It yields the protein CASSQVLGRYDTQYF. The chain employs TRBV3-1 (or the pseudogene TRBV3-2) and TRBJ2-3, with no clear D. This CDR3 contains 15 residues. Deletions cut 1 base from V and 6 bases from J, with 14 bases between. The germline V gene has CDR1 LGHDT and CDR2 YNNKEL (reference sequence).

The genes are TRBV5-4 and TRBJ1-6; 9 bases align to TRBD1. Trimming took 3 bases from V and 7 from J; bases not matched to a gene: 5. The CDR3 runs to 15 residues. From germline, CDR1 is SGHNT and CDR2 YYREEE (reference sequence). The CDR3 protein is CASSSDRGANSPLHF. The DNA of the CDR3 is TGTGCCAGCAGCTCAGACAGGGGGGCAAATTCACCCCTCCACTTT.

V gene TRBV29-1 combines with J gene TRBJ2-1, with TRBD2 identical over 9 bases. This CDR3 contains 15 residues. Unmatched junction bases numbered 8, after V lost 5 bases and J lost 3 bases. Germline V gives CDR1 SQVTM, CDR2 ANQGSEA. The CDR3: CSVKWTSERYNEQFF. CDR3 DNA sequence: TGCAGCGTTAAATGGACTAGCGAACGCTACAATGAGCAGTTCTTC.

CDR3 sequence (DNA): TGTGCCAGCAGTCGAGAGGGGGCCCAGTACTTC. Its protein is CASSREGAQYF. The V gene is TRBV2, the J gene TRBJ2-5; possibly TRBD1 for D (6 bases). The CDR3 has 11 residues. V lost 5 bases to trimming and J lost 9 bases, with 10 bases between them. Germline CDR1 reads SNHLY; CDR2 reads FYNNEI.

The rearrangement joins TRBV5-1 to TRBJ2-5; 8 positions agree with TRBD2. CDR3 length: 15 amino acids. V lost 0 bases to trimming and J lost 10 bases; unmatched junction nucleotides: 11. The V gene's germline CDR1 is SGHRS and CDR2 YFSETQ. The CDR3 nucleotides read TGCGCCAGCAGCTTGGACGGCGGGAGGCCGAGCGGCCAGTACTTC. It specifies CASSLDGGRPSGQYF.

This clone was seen only once. This chain connects TRBV5-1 to TRBJ2-4; 8 bases are shared with TRBD1. Germline values: CDR1 SGHRS, CDR2 YFSETQ. The CDR3 runs to 16 residues. V dropped 0 bases and J dropped 0; count of bases not matched to a gene: 2. CDR3 residues: CASSLGTGLAKNIQYF. CDR3 nucleotides: TGCGCCAGCAGCTTGGGGACAGGGCTAGCCAAAAACATTCAGTACTTC.

The chain recombines TRBV7-9 with TRBJ2-7; D unclear. Germline V gene lookup returns CDR1 SEHNR and CDR2 FQNEAQ (reference sequence). Trimming pared 1 base from V and 6 bases from J, leaving 13 bases between. The CDR3 covers 14 residues. CDR3 sequence (DNA): TGTGCCAGCAGCTTAGATTGGTTGTCAGGCGAGCAGTACTTC. Its translation: CASSLDWLSGEQYF.

The CDR3 region has the DNA TGTGCCAGTAGATGGACACAGGGTACAGGGGCCAACGTCCTGACTTTC. Encoded protein: CASRWTQGTGANVLTF. The chain is built from TRBV19 and TRBJ2-6; weak D call: TRBD1 (6 bases). Trimming left V 6 bases short and J 4 bases short, with 16 bases between. The CDR3 runs to 16 residues. Germline values: CDR1 LNHDA, CDR2 SQIVND (reference sequence).

The rearrangement links TRBV5-1 to TRBJ2-3, with TRBD2 matching 9 bases. The CDR3 is 15 amino acids. Germline V gene data show CDR1 as SGHRS and CDR2 as YFSETQ. Trimming at V came to 0 bases and at J to 3 bases, leaving 2 bases not matched to a gene. DNA of the CDR3: TGCGCCAGCAGCTTGGGACTAGCGGATACAGATACGCAGTATTTT. Protein: CASSLGLADTDTQYF.

The rearrangement uses TRBV27 and TRBJ2-2, with 8 bases aligning to TRBD2. Germline CDR1 reads MNHEY; CDR2 reads SMNVEV (reference sequence). The CDR3 is made up of 19 amino acids. V lost 0 bases and J lost 6; bases outside the gene matches: 15. The DNA for the CDR3 is TGTGCCAGCAGTTTATCGATGGCGTTTCGCGGGAGGTCCTCCGGGGAGCTGTTTTTT. Its protein is CASSLSMAFRGRSSGELFF.

The chain links TRBV29-1 to TRBJ2-2; 12 bases map to TRBD2. Germline-derived CDR1 and CDR2 are SQVTM and ANQGSEA. This CDR3 has 15 amino acids. Trimming removed 6 bases from V and 7 bases from J; junction bases left unmatched: 9. CDR3 region: CSVELAGGPFGELFF. The CDR3 nucleotides read TGCAGCGTCGAGCTAGCGGGAGGGCCGTTCGGGGAGCTGTTTTTT.

The rearrangement joins TRBV6-5 to TRBJ2-4; the D gene is possibly TRBD1 (5 bases). CDR3 length equals 13 residues. V was pared by 6 bases and J by 7 bases, with 13 bases between. Per germline, CDR1 MNHEY and CDR2 SVGAGI. DNA for the CDR3: TGTGCCAGCAGAGGTCGGCCAGGGAACATTCAGTACTTC. It yields the protein CASRGRPGNIQYF.

This chain links TRBV19 with TRBJ2-3, with 9 bases matching TRBD1. CDR1 is LNHDA and CDR2 is SQIVND in the germline V gene (reference sequence). Losses at the gene ends were 9 bases for V and 4 bases for J; bases not matched to a gene: 14. This CDR3 comprises 16 residues. Here the CDR3 reads CASLYTGGPNADTQYF. Written as DNA, the CDR3 is TGTGCCAGCCTATATACAGGGGGCCCTAATGCAGATACGCAGTATTTT.

The chain has TRBV5-1 and TRBJ2-3; 8 nucleotides align to TRBD1. This CDR3 is 15 amino acids long. J lost 1 base, V lost 2 bases, and 3 bases had no gene match. Germline V lookup: CDR1 SGHRS, CDR2 YFSETQ. The CDR3 spells CASSLQGDRTDTQYF. The CDR3 region has the DNA TGCGCCAGCAGCTTACAGGGGGATCGCACAGATACGCAGTATTTT.

This clone appeared a single time. The chain couples TRBV3-1 (or the pseudogene TRBV3-2) to TRBJ1-1, with 7 bases that match TRBD1. V was pared by 1 base and J by 7 bases, with 3 bases of the junction left unmatched. The germline V gene encodes CDR1 LGHDT and CDR2 YNNKEL (reference sequence). The length of the CDR3 is 13 residues. CDR3 sequence (DNA): TGTGCCAGCAGCCAAGGTGGGACAGTTGAAGCTTTCTTT. Amino acids: CASSQGGTVEAFF.

This clone was found once. The chain links TRBV11-2 to TRBJ2-6; D uncertain. V was shortened by 2 bases and J by 1 base, with 6 bases between the two germline ends. The CDR3 loop spans 15 amino acids. Looked up from germline, CDR1 is SGHAT and CDR2 is FQNNGV. As DNA, the CDR3 is TGTGCCAGCAGCTTACTGGAGTCTGGGGCCAACGTCCTGACTTTC. As protein: CASSLLESGANVLTF.

The chain joins TRBV12-5 to TRBJ2-5; 8 bases are a match to TRBD1. V gave up 1 base and J gave up 5 bases; unmatched junction bases: 3. The CDR3 totals 14 residues. The germline V gene encodes CDR1 LGHNT and CDR2 FRNRAP. In DNA, the CDR3 is TGTGCTAGTGGTTTGGGGACAGGGTTGGAGACCCAGTACTTC. Protein: CASGLGTGLETQYF.